These T cell receptor beta chains were read from a single sample in a study of blood T cell repertoires in COVID-19. The protocol was immunoSEQ multiplex PCR, while the TCRdb copy is restricted to in-frame clones and leaves out a portion. The top ten clones hold about 7% of a sample with about 180,000 clones, roughly 84% of them seen once. The sequenced material came from peripheral blood. The source of these receptors is a woman in her thirties or forties with COVID-19, enrolled during active disease. Both conserved end residues are part of each CDR3. Fields, in order: clone size, V gene, D gene, J gene, CDR3 protein, CDR3 DNA. D genes are given only for firm matches. Where a row states a size, it is once, few, many or the class of an expanded clone; other rows omit it.

NA	TRBV5-4	TRBD2	TRBJ2-1	CASKAGVGNEQFF	TGTGCCAGCAAAGCGGGAGTGGGCAATGAGCAGTTCTTC
NA	TRBV24-1	TRBD1	TRBJ2-7	CATSGPGQGDEQYF	TGTGCCACCAGTGGTCCGGGACAGGGGGACGAGCAGTACTTC
NA	TRBV7-2	NA	TRBJ2-3	CASSADTDTQYF	TGTGCCAGCAGCGCAGACACAGATACGCAGTATTTT
NA	TRBV25-1	NA	TRBJ2-1	CASSEVRVAGEQFF	TGTGCCAGCAGTGAAGTTCGGGTGGCCGGAGAGCAGTTCTTC
NA	TRBV10-1	TRBD1	TRBJ1-6	CASSPTGLPDSPLHF	TGCGCCAGCTCTCCGACAGGGCTCCCAGATTCACCCCTCCACTTT
NA	TRBV5-1	TRBD2	TRBJ2-3	CASSLERGGPIDTQYF	TGCGCCAGCAGCTTGGAACGGGGGGGCCCTATAGATACGCAGTATTTT
once	TRBV7-9	NA	TRBJ2-5	CASSPGLSKETQYF	TGTGCCAGCAGCCCCGGACTATCGAAAGAGACCCAGTACTTC
NA	TRBV28	NA	TRBJ2-7	CASTTYSYEQYF	TGTGCCAGCACGACATACTCCTACGAGCAGTACTTC
few	TRBV6-5	NA	TRBJ1-3	CASSIDGFSGNTIYF	TGTGCCAGCAGCATCGACGGGTTCTCTGGAAACACCATATATTTT
NA	TRBV15	NA	TRBJ2-4	CATSRDEAGDKNIQYF	TGTGCCACCAGCAGAGATGAAGCAGGGGACAAAAACATTCAGTACTTC
NA	TRBV11-3	TRBD2	TRBJ2-2	CASAGTTTGELFF	TGTGCCAGTGCCGGGACTACCACCGGGGAGCTGTTTTTT
NA	TRBV9	NA	TRBJ2-1	CASSVAGGSANEQFF	TGTGCCAGCAGCGTAGCTGGAGGCAGTGCTAATGAGCAGTTCTTC
NA	TRBV5-1	NA	TRBJ1-1	CASSNPGQSTEAFF	TGCGCCAGCAGCAACCCTGGACAGAGCACTGAAGCTTTCTTT
few	TRBV7-9	NA	TRBJ2-2	CASSLVPYTGELFF	TGTGCCAGCAGCTTAGTCCCTTACACCGGGGAGCTGTTTTTT
NA	TRBV3-1/TRBV3-2	NA	TRBJ2-7	CASSPRLYAEQYF	TGTGCCAGCAGCCCACGCCTCTACGCCGAGCAGTACTTC
NA	TRBV14	TRBD1	TRBJ1-1	CASTPRSGGESTEAFF	TGTGCCAGCACGCCTAGGTCAGGGGGTGAGAGCACTGAAGCTTTCTTT
NA	TRBV6-5	TRBD1	TRBJ1-2	CASRRGQSANGYTF	TGTGCCAGCAGGAGGGGACAGTCGGCGAACGGCTACACCTTC
NA	TRBV2	NA	TRBJ2-2	CASNKGGNTGELFF	TGTGCCAGCAATAAGGGAGGGAACACCGGGGAGCTGTTTTTT